This T cell receptor (beta chain) is drawn from a study of cytomegalovirus exposure and HLA in healthy donors. The PCR contained 60 Vbeta and 13 Jbeta primers. Repertoires were generated with immunoSEQ multiplex PCR, while TCRdb's copy carries only in-frame clones and drops some. The sample has 95,000 to 110,000 clones; about four fifths are singletons. CDR1 and CDR2 (germline): SGHNT, YENEEA. The CDR3 spans 15 residues. Details on this clone: One end of the junction varies from germline; a read error may be responsible.

This TCR derives from a man aged 25 to 40 in good health and CMV-seropositive. V and J are TRBV11-3 and TRBJ1-3, with D perhaps TRBD1 (6 bases). The sample taken for sequencing was PBMCs. For the CDR3, the DNA is TGTGCCAGCGGCTTCAACAGGGTGAAGGGTAACACCATATATTTT. Translating gives CASGFNRVKGNTIYF.